The 24 T cell receptor beta chains below come from one sample, sequenced in a study of cytomegalovirus exposure and HLA in healthy donors. It was with 60 Vbeta and 13 Jbeta primers that the PCR ran. The table came from immunoSEQ multiplex PCR; TCRdb's copy has only in-frame clones and leaves some out. The table records 150,000 to 160,000 clones, 75% to 85% of them present only once. The source material was PBMCs. These receptors all come from a woman between 35 and 50 years old in good health and CMV-seropositive.

The CDR3 sequence: CASSLRGGLYGYTF. CDR3 nucleotides: TGTGCCAGCAGTTTAAGGGGGGGCCTCTATGGCTACACCTTC. This chain links TRBV28 with TRBJ1-2; maybe TRBD1 (6 bases). Trimming took 2 bases from V and 4 from J, leaving 11 bases between them. CDR1 and CDR2 from the germline V gene are MDHEN and SYDVKM. The length of the CDR3 is 14 residues.

This clone has only one observation. The genes are TRBV7-8 and TRBJ2-1; 9 bases are a match to TRBD2. J lost 4 bases, V lost 7 bases, and 5 bases had no gene match. CDR3 length: 14 amino acids. Germline V gene lookup returns CDR1 SGHVS and CDR2 FQNEAQ. CDR3 in amino acids: CASNPSGRYNEQFF. As DNA, the CDR3 is TGTGCCAGCAACCCAAGCGGGAGGTACAATGAGCAGTTCTTC. The whole variable domain, filled in from reference TRBV7-8 and TRBJ2-1, reads GAGVSQSPRYKVAKRGQDVALRCDPISGHVSLFWYQQALGQGPEFLTYFQNEAQLDKSGLPSDRFFAERPEGSVSTLKIQRTQQEDSAVYLCASNPSGRYNEQFFGPGTRLTVL.

The genes are TRBV7-2 and TRBJ2-5; TRBD1 agrees at 9 bases. Germline values: CDR1 SGHTA, CDR2 FQGNSA. V trimming: 6 bases; J trimming: 3 bases; junction bases outside the gene matches: 2. The CDR3 has 13 residues. Here the CDR3 reads CASRWDREETQYF. CDR3 nucleotide sequence: TGTGCCAGCAGGTGGGACAGGGAAGAGACCCAGTACTTC.

This clone came up a few times. This chain connects TRBV18 to TRBJ1-4; 7 bases match TRBD1. CDR1 KGHSH and CDR2 LQKENI come from the germline V gene. The trim removed 6 bases at V and 8 bases at J, leaving 3 bases unmatched. The CDR3 length is 12 residues. CDR3 nucleotides: TGTGCCAGCTCCCCCAGGGGGGAAAAACTGTTTTTT. Its translation: CASSPRGEKLFF.

The chain is built from TRBV5-6 and TRBJ2-7; 7 bases align to TRBD1. This CDR3 has 15 amino acids. Losses at the gene ends were 4 bases for V and 5 bases for J; bases not matched to a gene: 12. Germline V gives CDR1 SGHDT, CDR2 YYEEEE. Here the CDR3 reads CASSRGHLNSHEQYF. DNA for the CDR3: TGTGCCAGCAGCAGGGGGCATTTAAACAGCCACGAGCAGTACTTC.

Turning to this clone: The sample contains more than one DNA sequence encoding this CDR3. The chain links TRBV19 to TRBJ1-1; 11 bases match TRBD1. The CDR3 is made up of 14 amino acids. In germline, CDR1 is LNHDA, CDR2 SQIVND (reference sequence). Unmatched junction bases numbered 3, after V lost 4 bases and J lost 5 bases. DNA of the CDR3: TGTGCCAGTAGTACCGGGACAGGGGGAACTGAAGCTTTCTTT. Residues: CASSTGTGGTEAFF.

J is TRBJ1-2 and V is TRBV19; 10 bases fit TRBD1. This CDR3 has 12 amino acids. J gave up 7 bases and V 6 bases, and 2 bases lay outside the gene matches. Germline values: CDR1 LNHDA, CDR2 SQIVND (reference sequence). The CDR3 protein is CASRTGGVGYTF. Written as DNA, the CDR3 is TGTGCCAGTAGGACAGGGGGCGTTGGCTACACCTTC.

This clone was observed a few times. The chain joins TRBV14 to TRBJ2-1, with D maybe TRBD2 (6 bases). V lost 2 bases and J 3 bases, leaving 11 bases between the germline ends. Per the germline V gene, CDR1 is SGHDN and CDR2 is FVKESK. The CDR3 sequence is 15 residues long. The CDR3 sequence: CASSQIWGDYNEQFF. In nucleotides, the CDR3 is TGTGCCAGCAGCCAAATTTGGGGGGACTACAATGAGCAGTTCTTC.

The rearrangement links TRBV7-9 to TRBJ2-1; 7 bases align to TRBD1. V trimming: 1 base; J trimming: 8 bases; junction bases outside the gene matches: 14. Per the germline V gene, CDR1 is SEHNR and CDR2 is FQNEAQ (reference sequence). The CDR3 has 17 amino acids. The CDR3 sequence is CASSLVGNNRGSHEQFF. The CDR3 nucleotides read TGTGCCAGCAGCTTAGTAGGTAATAACAGGGGAAGCCATGAGCAGTTCTTC.

The V call is TRBV7-6, the J call TRBJ2-4, with D perhaps matching TRBD2 (6 bases). CDR1 is SGHVS and CDR2 is FNYEAQ in the germline V gene. CDR3 length: 16 amino acids. V was trimmed by 2 bases and J by 0 bases, leaving 11 bases between them. CDR3 amino acids: CASSLQAGLAKNIQYF. The CDR3 bases are TGTGCCAGCAGCTTACAAGCGGGCTTAGCCAAAAACATTCAGTACTTC.

V usage is TRBV6-4 and J usage is TRBJ2-3; D ambiguous. CDR1 and CDR2 from the germline V gene are MRHNA and SNTAGT. Trimming stripped 7 bases from V and 0 bases from J, with 17 bases between. This CDR3 comprises 16 residues. The chain's CDR3 is CASIGQQHNSTDTQYF. The CDR3 region has the DNA TGTGCCAGCATTGGGCAGCAGCACAATAGCACAGATACGCAGTATTTT.

The chain combines TRBV14 with TRBJ2-3; D may be TRBD2 (6 bases). The CDR3 contains 16 residues. Germline CDR1 SGHDN, CDR2 FVKESK. V shed 1 base and J shed 4 bases, with 15 bases lying between them. The CDR3 nucleotides read TGTGCCAGCAGCCAAGGATCGGCGGGATGGGCAGATACGCAGTATTTT. The encoded protein is CASSQGSAGWADTQYF.

This sequence joins TRBV7-9 and TRBJ2-7; 8 nucleotides match TRBD2. V gave up 7 bases and J gave up 6 bases; unmatched junction bases: 11. The CDR3 sequence is 14 residues long. From germline, CDR1 is SEHNR and CDR2 FQNEAQ (reference sequence). CDR3 nucleotide sequence: TGTGCCAGCACCCCCAACGGGAGGGAGGCCGAGCAGTACTTC. Translated: CASTPNGREAEQYF. The complete variable domain, with remaining parts taken from reference TRBV7-9 and TRBJ2-7, reads DTGVSQNPRHKITKRGQNVTFRCDPISEHNRLYWYRQTLGQGPEFLTYFQNEAQLEKSRLLSDRFSAERPKGSFSTLEIQRTEQGDSAMYLCASTPNGREAEQYFGPGTRLTVT.

This clone was counted a few times. This chain uses TRBV6-5 with TRBJ2-1, with 7 bases matching TRBD1. V lost 6 bases, J lost 3 bases, and 8 bases stayed unmatched. Germline-derived CDR1 and CDR2 are MNHEY and SVGAGI. The CDR3 consists of 15 residues. This CDR3 is CASSLDRNLYNEQFF. CDR3 nucleotides: TGTGCCAGCAGCCTGGACAGGAACCTCTACAATGAGCAGTTCTTC.

The sample holds a few counts of this clone. The rearrangement uses TRBV6-5 and TRBJ2-7; TRBD1 is a possible D gene (6 bases). The CDR3 covers 13 residues. V gave up 5 bases and J gave up 4 bases, with 12 bases separating them. The germline V gene encodes CDR1 MNHEY and CDR2 SVGAGI. The CDR3 bases are TGTGCCAGCAGTACGGGGACATTGTACGAGCAGTACTTC. Translation: CASSTGTLYEQYF.

This chain links TRBV28 with TRBJ1-5, with D possibly matching TRBD1 (5 bases). The CDR3 is 14 amino acids. Germline lookup yields CDR1 MDHEN and CDR2 SYDVKM. Trimming took off 6 bases at V and 7 bases at J, with 16 bases between the two ends. CDR3 bases: TGTGCCAGCAGACCAGCGGGGGTCCGACAGCCCCAGCATTTT. It translates to CASRPAGVRQPQHF.

The chain carries TRBV5-1 and TRBJ2-1; 7 positions match TRBD2. The V gene end was trimmed by 0 bases and the J gene end by 10 bases; junction bases not matched to a gene: 7. The CDR3 is made up of 14 amino acids. The germline CDR1 and CDR2 sequences are SGHRS and YFSETQ. The CDR3 DNA sequence: TGCGCCAGCAGCTTGGGAGGGGACTACGCGGAGCAGTTCTTC. Amino acid sequence: CASSLGGDYAEQFF.

This rearrangement joins TRBV11-2 to TRBJ2-1; the D is unclear. V lost 1 base and J lost 12, with 7 bases in between. The CDR3 is made up of 11 amino acids. Germline V gene sequence: CDR1 SGHAT, CDR2 FQNNGV. In nucleotides, the CDR3 is TGTGCCAGCAGCTTAGGCGGCAGGCAGTTCTTC. Its translation is CASSLGGRQFF.

By sample share, this clone is medium-sized. This chain links TRBV5-6 with TRBJ2-3; weak D call: TRBD2 (5 bases). The CDR3 is 14 residues long. Germline values: CDR1 SGHDT, CDR2 YYEEEE. V was trimmed by 0 bases and J by 0 bases, leaving 5 bases between them. CDR3 coding DNA: TGTGCCAGCAGCTTGGGCGGGAGCACAGATACGCAGTATTTT. Translating it yields CASSLGGSTDTQYF. The full variable domain, with the rest looked up from reference TRBV5-6 and TRBJ2-3, is DAGVTQSPTHLIKTRGQQVTLRCSPKSGHDTVSWYQQALGQGPQFIFQYYEEEERQRGNFPDRFSGHQFPNYSSELNVNALLLGDSALYLCASSLGGSTDTQYFGPGTRLTVL.

This chain joins TRBV9 and TRBJ2-7; TRBD1 might be the D (5 bases). CDR3 length equals 16 residues. V dropped 1 base and J dropped 5 bases, with 19 bases sitting between them. The germline V gene has CDR1 SGDLS and CDR2 YYNGEE. CDR3 amino acids: CASSVTPRVQGDEQYF. The CDR3 bases are TGTGCCAGCAGCGTAACCCCCCGAGTTCAGGGCGACGAGCAGTACTTC. Full variable domain (missing parts from reference TRBV9 and TRBJ2-7): DSGVTQTPKHLITATGQRVTLRCSPRSGDLSVYWYQQSLDQGLQFLIQYYNGEERAKGNILERFSAQQFPDLHSELNLSSLELGDSALYFCASSVTPRVQGDEQYFGPGTRLTVT.

This chain joins TRBV2 and TRBJ2-7; 7 bases are shared with TRBD2. CDR1 is SNHLY and CDR2 is FYNNEI in the germline V gene. This CDR3 region has 14 residues. The V segment lost 8 bases and the J segment 3 bases; nucleotides outside the gene matches: 10. CDR3 DNA sequence: TGTGCCAGCCATGGGTCTAGCGGAAACTACGAGCAGTACTTC. Its protein is CASHGSSGNYEQYF.

The gene calls are TRBV7-9 and TRBJ2-7, with a tentative D call TRBD1 (5 bases). CDR1 is SEHNR, CDR2 FQNEAQ, per germline (reference sequence). Trimming left V 4 bases short and J 4 bases short, with 8 bases between. The CDR3 extends over 12 amino acids. As DNA, the CDR3 is TGTGCCAGCAGCTACAGGCCGTACGAGCAGTACTTC. Translated: CASSYRPYEQYF. Full variable domain (remainder filled in from reference TRBV7-9 and TRBJ2-7): DTGVSQNPRHKITKRGQNVTFRCDPISEHNRLYWYRQTLGQGPEFLTYFQNEAQLEKSRLLSDRFSAERPKGSFSTLEIQRTEQGDSAMYLCASSYRPYEQYFGPGTRLTVT.

V gene TRBV28 combines with J gene TRBJ2-7; TRBD2 might be the D (5 bases). Germline CDR1 MDHEN, CDR2 SYDVKM. The CDR3 has 14 residues. V was trimmed by 5 bases and J by 7 bases, leaving 18 bases between them. The CDR3 DNA sequence: TGTGCCAGCAGTAAAAGGACTGGATTGGAGGAGCAGTACTTC. It is translated as CASSKRTGLEEQYF.

The V and J genes are TRBV15 and TRBJ1-5, with 9 bases identical to TRBD1. In germline, CDR1 is LNHNV, CDR2 YYDKDF (reference sequence). Losses at the gene ends were 4 bases for V and 7 bases for J; bases not matched to a gene: 8. CDR3 length equals 15 residues. The CDR3 spells CATSTGQGIFQPQHF. DNA of the CDR3: TGTGCCACCAGCACGGGACAGGGCATCTTCCAGCCCCAGCATTTT.